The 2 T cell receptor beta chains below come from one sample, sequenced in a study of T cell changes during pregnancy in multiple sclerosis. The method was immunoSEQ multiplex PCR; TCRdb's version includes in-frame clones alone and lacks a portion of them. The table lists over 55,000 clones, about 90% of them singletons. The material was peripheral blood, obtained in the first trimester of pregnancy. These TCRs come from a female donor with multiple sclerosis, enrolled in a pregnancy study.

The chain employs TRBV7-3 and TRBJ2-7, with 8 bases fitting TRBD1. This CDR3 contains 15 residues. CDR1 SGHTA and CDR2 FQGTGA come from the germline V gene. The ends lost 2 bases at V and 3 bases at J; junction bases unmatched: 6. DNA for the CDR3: TGTGCCAGCAGCTTACAGGGGGCAGGAGACTACGAGCAGTACTTC. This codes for CASSLQGAGDYEQYF.

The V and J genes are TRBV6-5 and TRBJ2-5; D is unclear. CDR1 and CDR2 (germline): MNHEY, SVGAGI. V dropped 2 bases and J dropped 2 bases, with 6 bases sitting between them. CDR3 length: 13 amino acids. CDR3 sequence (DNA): TGTGCCAGCAGTTACATAGAGCAAGAGACCCAGTACTTC. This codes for CASSYIEQETQYF.